These T cell receptor beta chains were read from a single sample in a study of radiation and T cells in renal cell carcinoma. Clones were sequenced by immunoSEQ multiplex PCR, and TCRdb holds only the in-frame ones, with some missing. The sample yields just under 150,000 clones, approximately 86% seen once. The sample was blood, taken from a patient whose treatment included radiotherapy and nephrectomy. The receptors derive from a woman aged 50 to 60 with renal cell carcinoma. CDR3s include the opening cysteine and the closing phenylalanine or tryptophan. A D gene is named only where the DNA matches it firmly. Not all rows give a size; the values are once, few, many and, for expanded clones, a class.

TRBJ1-1,once,-,TRBV6-5,TGTGCCAGCAGCTATCGGGAAGCTTTCTTT,CASSYREAFF
TRBJ1-1,-,TRBD1,TRBV5-4,TGTGCCAGCAGTTACGAACCGGGACAGGGGACGAACACTGAAGCTTTCTTT,CASSYEPGQGTNTEAFF
TRBJ1-4,-,-,TRBV28,TGTGCCAGCAGTACTCGTGGGAGGGGGGCTAATGAAAAACTGTTTTTT,CASSTRGRGANEKLFF
TRBJ1-1,-,-,TRBV27,TGTGCCAGCAGTTTCTCGGGGGGGGCTGAAGCTTTCTTT,CASSFSGGAEAFF
TRBJ2-7,-,TRBD1,TRBV5-4,TGTGCCAGCAGCCAAAGCTTAGGGGGCTACGACGAGCAGTACTTC,CASSQSLGGYDEQYF
TRBJ1-5,-,-,TRBV7-9,TGTGCCAGCAGCTTACAGGGGCCCCAGCCCCAGCATTTT,CASSLQGPQPQHF
TRBJ2-7,-,-,TRBV7-2,TGTGCCAGCAGCTTGCGGGGACACTTTGTTTACGAGCAGTACTTC,CASSLRGHFVYEQYF
TRBJ2-5,-,TRBD2,TRBV7-2,TGTGCCAGCAGCTTAAGTCTAGCGGTCGGAGAGACCCAGTACTTC,CASSLSLAVGETQYF
TRBJ2-7,-,TRBD1,TRBV29-1,TGCAGCGGAGGGACAGGGGGCCCCTACGAGCAGTACTTC,CSGGTGGPYEQYF
TRBJ2-5,-,-,TRBV7-2,TGTGCCAGCAGCTCCGGAGGTACCCCAGAGACCCAGTACTTC,CASSSGGTPETQYF
TRBJ2-7,-,-,TRBV6-6,TGTGCCAGCACCCGGGGGCCCCGGGACGAGCAGTACTTC,CASTRGPRDEQYF
TRBJ1-2,-,-,TRBV27,TGTGCCAGCAGTCTACAGGGAGGGGATGGCTACACCTTC,CASSLQGGDGYTF
TRBJ1-5,-,-,TRBV6-1,TGTGCCAGCAGGGTACAGGGCGCCCAGGGGCCCCAGCATTTT,CASRVQGAQGPQHF
TRBJ2-7,-,TRBD2,TRBV4-1,TGCGCCAGCAGCCAAGAAGTTTCAGCGGGATTCTACGAGCAGTACTTC,CASSQEVSAGFYEQYF
TRBJ1-5,-,-,TRBV6-5,TGTGCCAGCAGCCGAGGACCGGGCCAGCCCCAGCATTTT,CASSRGPGQPQHF
TRBJ1-1,-,TRBD1,TRBV10-3,TGTGCCATCATGACAGGGGGCGCGAGCACTGAAGCTTTCTTT,CAIMTGGASTEAFF
TRBJ1-5,once,-,TRBV2,TGTGCCAGCAGCATTGAAGGAGGGGCCAATCGGCCCCAGCATTTT,CASSIEGGANRPQHF
TRBJ2-2,-,-,TRBV2,TGTGCCAGCAGTGGGACTACACAGAACACCGGGGAGCTGTTTTTT,CASSGTTQNTGELFF
TRBJ2-5,-,TRBD2,TRBV19,TGTGCCAGTAGTATGTCGGGGGGGGAGACCCAGTACTTC,CASSMSGGETQYF
TRBJ2-7,-,TRBD1,TRBV2,TGTGCCAGCGGAGAGACAGGGCCCTACGAGCAGTACTTC,CASGETGPYEQYF
TRBJ2-5,-,TRBD2,TRBV4-1,TGCGCCAGCAGCCGGCTAGCGGGGACAGAGACCCAGTACTTC,CASSRLAGTETQYF
TRBJ1-1,-,-,TRBV7-2,TGTGCCAGCAGCCGCGCGCTTTCGGACACTGAAGCTTTCTTT,CASSRALSDTEAFF
TRBJ1-1,-,-,TRBV6-1,TGTGCCAGCAGGTACTTAACGGGGGAGAGTGCTTTCTTT,CASRYLTGESAFF
TRBJ2-7,-,TRBD1,TRBV27,TGTGCCAGCAGTTCGACAGGGAACGAGCAGTACTTC,CASSSTGNEQYF
TRBJ2-7,-,TRBD1,TRBV2,TGTGCCAGCAGTAAATATACAGGGGTGGAGCAGTACTTC,CASSKYTGVEQYF
TRBJ1-2,-,-,TRBV5-5,TGTGCCAGCAGCGACAGGACGAACTATGGCTACACCTTC,CASSDRTNYGYTF
TRBJ2-3,-,TRBD2,TRBV5-4,TGTGCCAGCAGCGGGGGACTAGCGGGGGGCACAGATACGCAGTATTTT,CASSGGLAGGTDTQYF
TRBJ2-3,-,-,TRBV11-3,TGTGCCAGCAGCTTAGGGAAGGGCACAGATACGCAGTATTTT,CASSLGKGTDTQYF
TRBJ1-6,-,-,TRBV4-2,TGTGCCTCCTTGGACAAGAGAGGAGGGAATTCACCCCTCCACTTT,CASLDKRGGNSPLHF
TRBJ2-7,-,-,TRBV2,TGTGCCAGCACATACAGGGCGACCTACGAGCAGTACTTC,CASTYRATYEQYF
TRBJ2-3,-,TRBD1,TRBV30,TGTGCCTGGACTTATATTGGGACAGGGCCAGATACGCAGTATTTT,CAWTYIGTGPDTQYF
TRBJ2-5,-,-,TRBV18,TGTGCCAGCTCACCACCTGGGGTTCAAGAGACCCAGTACTTC,CASSPPGVQETQYF
TRBJ2-3,-,TRBD1,TRBV19,TGTGCCAGTCGCGTCAGGACAGGAACAGATACGCAGTATTTT,CASRVRTGTDTQYF
TRBJ2-3,-,-,TRBV10-3,TGTGCCATCAGTGATTCGAGGACAGATACGCAGTATTTT,CAISDSRTDTQYF
TRBJ2-5,-,-,TRBV9,TGTGCCAGCAGCGTAGAGGAAGAGACCCAGTACTTC,CASSVEEETQYF
TRBJ2-7,-,TRBD2,TRBV27,TGTGCCAGCAGTGACGGACTAGCGGGAGGGAGGTCCTACGAGCAGTACTTC,CASSDGLAGGRSYEQYF
TRBJ2-3,-,TRBD1,TRBV7-2,TGTGCCAGCAGCTTAAGGACAGGGGGAACAGATACGCAGTATTTT,CASSLRTGGTDTQYF
TRBJ1-5,-,TRBD1,TRBV25-1,TGTGCCAGCAGGGAGACAGGGGGGAATCAGCCCCAGCATTTT,CASRETGGNQPQHF
TRBJ2-7,-,TRBD2,TRBV7-9,TGTGCCAGCAGCTTTAGCGGGGCGAGCTCCTACGAGCAGTACTTC,CASSFSGASSYEQYF
TRBJ1-1,-,TRBD1,TRBV7-2,TGTGCCAGCAGCCGGGACAGGACGAACACTGAAGCTTTCTTT,CASSRDRTNTEAFF
TRBJ2-1,-,TRBD2,TRBV5-6,TGTGCCAGCAGCTTGGGGGAGCGGGAATACTCCAATGAGCAGTTCTTC,CASSLGEREYSNEQFF
TRBJ1-1,-,TRBD1,TRBV6-5,TGTGCCAGCAGTGGGCGGGACAGATACACTGAAGCTTTCTTT,CASSGRDRYTEAFF
TRBJ1-3,-,-,TRBV6-5,TGTGCCAGCAGTTACGGGGGACCCTCCCGAAACACCATATATTTT,CASSYGGPSRNTIYF
TRBJ1-2,-,-,TRBV9,TGTGCCAGCAGCGTAGGGTCTCCAGGGACTGGCTACACCTTC,CASSVGSPGTGYTF
TRBJ1-2,-,-,TRBV7-3,TGTGCCAGCAGCTTCCCGCCCGGGACAACCCTCGAGGGCTACACCTTC,CASSFPPGTTLEGYTF
TRBJ1-1,-,-,TRBV29-1,TGCAGCGTCCTAAGGGGCACTGAAGCTTTCTTT,CSVLRGTEAFF
TRBJ2-7,-,TRBD1,TRBV10-3,TGTGCCATCATAGGGACAGGGATACCAAAACGGCTTCGGTACTTC,CAIIGTGIPKRLRYF
TRBJ2-7,-,TRBD2,TRBV7-2,TGTGCCAGCAGCACTAGCGGGGATCCTTCCTACGAGCAGTACTTC,CASSTSGDPSYEQYF
TRBJ2-5,-,-,TRBV27,TGTGCCAGCAGAGGGGGTGGGGGGCAAGGGAAGACCCAGTACTTC,CASRGGGGQGKTQYF
TRBJ1-4,-,TRBD1,TRBV7-9,TGTGCCAGTTCCGGGACAGGGGGCGCATCAAGGGAAAAACTGTTTTTT,CASSGTGGASREKLFF